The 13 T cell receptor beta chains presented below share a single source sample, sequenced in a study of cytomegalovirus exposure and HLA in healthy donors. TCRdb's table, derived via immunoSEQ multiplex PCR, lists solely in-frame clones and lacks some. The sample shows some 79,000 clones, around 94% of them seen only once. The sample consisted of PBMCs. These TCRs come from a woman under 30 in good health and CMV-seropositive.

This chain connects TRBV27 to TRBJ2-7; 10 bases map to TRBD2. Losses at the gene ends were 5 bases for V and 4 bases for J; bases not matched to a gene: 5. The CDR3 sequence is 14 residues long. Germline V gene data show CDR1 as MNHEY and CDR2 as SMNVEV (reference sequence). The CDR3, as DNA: TGTGCCAGCAGTACGGCGACTAGCGGGTACGAGCAGTACTTC. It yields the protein CASSTATSGYEQYF.

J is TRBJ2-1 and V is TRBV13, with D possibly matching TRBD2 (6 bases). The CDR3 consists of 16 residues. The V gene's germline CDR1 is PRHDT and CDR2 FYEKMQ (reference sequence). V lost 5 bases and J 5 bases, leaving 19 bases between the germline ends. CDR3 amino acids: CASSPTWGERDNEQFF. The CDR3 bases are TGTGCCAGCAGCCCCACCTGGGGGGAGAGGGACAATGAGCAGTTCTTC. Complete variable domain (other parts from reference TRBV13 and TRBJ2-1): AAGVIQSPRHLIKEKRETATLKCYPIPRHDTVYWYQQGPGQDPQFLISFYEKMQSDKGSIPDRFSAQQFSDYHSELNMSSLELGDSALYFCASSPTWGERDNEQFFGPGTRLTVL.

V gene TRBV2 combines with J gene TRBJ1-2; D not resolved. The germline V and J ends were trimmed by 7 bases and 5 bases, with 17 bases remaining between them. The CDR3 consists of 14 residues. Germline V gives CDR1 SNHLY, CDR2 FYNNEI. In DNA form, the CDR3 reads TGTGCCAGCATTTTCGACCGGGGTTTATATGGCTACACCTTC. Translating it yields CASIFDRGLYGYTF.

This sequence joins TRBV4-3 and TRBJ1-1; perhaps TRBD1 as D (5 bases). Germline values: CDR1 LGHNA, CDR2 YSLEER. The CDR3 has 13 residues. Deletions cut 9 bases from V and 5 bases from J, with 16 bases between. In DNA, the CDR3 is TGCGCCAGTACCCGGGGGGGAGGTACTGAAGCTTTCTTT. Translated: CASTRGGGTEAFF.

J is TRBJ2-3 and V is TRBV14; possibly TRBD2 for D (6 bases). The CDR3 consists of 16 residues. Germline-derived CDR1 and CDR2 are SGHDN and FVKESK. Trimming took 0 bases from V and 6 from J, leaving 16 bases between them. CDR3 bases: TGTGCCAGCAGCCAAGAACCGGGAGCGCCGGTCGATACGCAGTATTTT. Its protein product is CASSQEPGAPVDTQYF. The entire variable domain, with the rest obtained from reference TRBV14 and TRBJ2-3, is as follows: EAGVTQFPSHSVIEKGQTVTLRCDPISGHDNLYWYRRVMGKEIKFLLHFVKESKQDESGMPNNRFLAERTGGTYSTLKVQPAELEDSGVYFCASSQEPGAPVDTQYFGPGTRLTVL.

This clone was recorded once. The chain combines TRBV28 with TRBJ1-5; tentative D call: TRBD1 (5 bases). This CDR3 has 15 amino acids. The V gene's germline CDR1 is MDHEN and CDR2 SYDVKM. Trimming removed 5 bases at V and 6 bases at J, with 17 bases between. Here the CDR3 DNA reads TGTGCCAGCAGTCCGCTACTGGGGCCTAGTCAGCCCCAGCATTTT. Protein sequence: CASSPLLGPSQPQHF.

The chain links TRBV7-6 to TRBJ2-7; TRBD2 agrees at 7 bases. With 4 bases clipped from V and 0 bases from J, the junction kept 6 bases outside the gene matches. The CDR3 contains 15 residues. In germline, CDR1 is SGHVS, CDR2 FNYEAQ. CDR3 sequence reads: CASSYREGYSYEQYF. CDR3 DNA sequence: TGTGCCAGCAGCTATAGGGAGGGATACTCCTACGAGCAGTACTTC.

The CDR3 region is CASSYAQGATYEQYF. For the CDR3, the DNA is TGTGCCAGCAGTTACGCACAGGGGGCGACCTACGAGCAGTACTTC. The chain recombines TRBV6-6 with TRBJ2-7; the match to TRBD1 covers 9 bases. V shed 2 bases, J shed 2 bases, and the junction held 4 bases outside the gene matches. The length of the CDR3 is 15 residues. Germline V gives CDR1 MNHNY, CDR2 SVGAGI (reference sequence).

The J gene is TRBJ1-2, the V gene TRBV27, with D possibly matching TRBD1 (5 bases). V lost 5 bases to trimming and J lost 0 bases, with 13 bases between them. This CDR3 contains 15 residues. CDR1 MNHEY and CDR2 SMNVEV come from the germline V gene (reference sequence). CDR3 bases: TGTGCCAGCAGTACAAGGGGCGGAGCTAACTATGGCTACACCTTC. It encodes CASSTRGGANYGYTF.

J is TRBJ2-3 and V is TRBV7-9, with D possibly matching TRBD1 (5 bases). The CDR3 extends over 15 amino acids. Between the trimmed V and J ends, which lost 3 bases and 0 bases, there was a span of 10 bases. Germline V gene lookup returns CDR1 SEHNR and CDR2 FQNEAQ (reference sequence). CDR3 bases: TGTGCCAGCAGCTTGGGGCAGCTAAGCACAGATACGCAGTATTTT. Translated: CASSLGQLSTDTQYF.

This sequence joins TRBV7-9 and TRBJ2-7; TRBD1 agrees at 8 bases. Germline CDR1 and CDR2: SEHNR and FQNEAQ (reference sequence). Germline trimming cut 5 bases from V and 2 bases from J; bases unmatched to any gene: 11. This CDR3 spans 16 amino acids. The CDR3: CASSPHSGTGPYEQYF. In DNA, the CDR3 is TGTGCCAGCAGCCCCCATTCGGGGACAGGCCCCTACGAGCAGTACTTC.

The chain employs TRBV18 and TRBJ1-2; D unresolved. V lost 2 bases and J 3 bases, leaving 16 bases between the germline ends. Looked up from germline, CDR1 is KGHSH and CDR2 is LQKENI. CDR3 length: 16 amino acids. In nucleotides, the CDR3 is TGTGCCAGCTCACCAAATACACGGCAGGAATACTATGGCTACACCTTC. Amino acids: CASSPNTRQEYYGYTF.

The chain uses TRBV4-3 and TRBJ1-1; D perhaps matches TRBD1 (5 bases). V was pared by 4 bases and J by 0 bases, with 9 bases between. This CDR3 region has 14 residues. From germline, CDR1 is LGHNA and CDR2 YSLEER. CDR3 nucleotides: TGCGCCAGCAGCCGGGGGGATTTGAACACTGAAGCTTTCTTT. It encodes CASSRGDLNTEAFF.